The sequence of this TCR beta chain was determined in a study of blood T cell repertoires in COVID-19 (TCRdb year 2020). General notes on the study: The collaborator samples originated in the United States, Italy and Spain and spanned the acute and convalescent phases of COVID-19. The prospective study material was composed of cDNA or gDNA derived from T cells, B-cell-depleted T cells, or PBMCs. Subjects who had been exposed to COVID-19, were actively infected with it, or had recovered from it provided the deeply sampled blood TCRbeta repertoires that made up the dataset. A freely available public database, intended as a resource for researchers studying the immune response to SARS-CoV-2, is where the repertoires were released. The samples were drawn from two sources: the first 160 participants of the ongoing ImmuneRACE study, and 1,200 or so subjects contributed by 6 global collaborators. Nearly every sample came with metadata listing a de-identified subject ID, COVID-19 status, age in years and sex. Where available, HLA class I and class II types were obtained from metadata supplied by the sample provider rather than from assay-based typing. What the authors observed across the whole study: How much clinical and demographic metadata was included differed by source and by participant, and the metadata was provided uncurated.

TCRbeta CDR3 regions were amplified from genomic DNA using the immunoSEQ Assay, a bias-controlled multiplex PCR. In the source study's methods: Within the assay, amplification of reference gene primers was used to estimate how many nucleated cells each sample contained. Sequence reads were collapsed and filtered to measure the absolute abundance of every unique TCRbeta CDR3 rearrangement. For each sample, productive Simpson clonality was calculated as the square root of Simpson's diversity index over productive rearrangements. The table was pulled from immuneACCESS by TCRdb, which kept in-frame rearrangements only. Such tables lose some clones; where checked, under half of the loss comes from unresolved V genes, and the rest has no known cause. Clone size and V and J calls were adopted from that table, with D and trimming inferred from the DNA. This sample lists 300,000 to 350,000 clones; about 91% were detected once. The ten largest clones add up to around 9.3% of the sample.

In the prospective study, participants were roughly 18 to 90 years old, resided in about two dozen geographic areas of the United States, and were enrolled through a virtual design. In the prospective study, participants were assigned to cohorts based on the clinical history participants reported in a screening survey and a study questionnaire. Recovered participants in ImmuneRACE Cohort 3 were defined by two consecutive negative NP/OP PCR tests, clearance by a healthcare professional, or resolution of symptoms. Each participant in the prospective study had whole blood, serum and a nasopharyngeal or oropharyngeal swab collected by mobile phlebotomists. Additional blood draws and questionnaires over a 2-month period could optionally be provided by prospective study participants. Before DNA extraction, prospective study blood samples were shipped either frozen or at room temperature. Relative to germline, V is missing 7 bases and J is missing 4 bases, with 1 base of the junction outside any gene match. Taken from the germline V gene (reference sequence), the CDR1 and CDR2 loops are MNHEY and SMNVEV. From its cysteine to its phenylalanine, the CDR3 spans 11 amino acids. Only the CDR3 region is kept as DNA, spanning 33 bases read in frame from base 1.

In regard to this clone: Its recognized antigen is unknown. The sample holds no much larger clone one base away, and base qualities are not on file.

Recombination linked TRBV27 to TRBJ2-7; 7 bases in the middle match TRBD2. This receptor was taken from a woman under 30 who had recovered from COVID-19. Sequenced: PBMCs or T cells enriched from blood (not recorded which). For the CDR3, the sequence is CASTGGYEQYF. The DNA reads TGTGCCAGCACCGGGGGGTACGAGCAGTACTTC.